Listed below are T cell receptor beta chains from one sample, sequenced in a study of shared clonotypes between healthy human individuals. TCRdb's table, derived via immunoSEQ multiplex PCR, lists solely in-frame clones and lacks some. The sample lists 400,000 to 600,000 clones, about 75% occurring once. The sequencing sample was made of PBMCs. The receptor set was obtained from a woman aged 40 to 50 in good health. Some clones in this sample may be carry-over from other donors' samples. Both conserved end residues are part of each CDR3. D genes are given only for firm matches. A clone size is listed for some rows: how often the clone was seen (once, few, many), or a class if it is expanded.

J,D,V,size,CDR3,DNA
TRBJ2-5,NA,TRBV5-5,NA,CASSLGVSDQETQYF,TGTGCCAGCAGCTTGGGGGTTTCCGACCAAGAGACCCAGTACTTC
TRBJ2-3,TRBD1,TRBV5-4,NA,CASQSQGEATDTQYF,TGTGCCAGCCAATCACAGGGGGAAGCCACAGATACGCAGTATTTT
TRBJ2-5,NA,TRBV5-1,NA,CASSYQTREETQYF,TGCGCCAGCAGCTACCAGACTAGGGAAGAGACCCAGTACTTC
TRBJ1-3,NA,TRBV5-1,NA,CASSLAGGNTIYF,TGCGCCAGCAGCTTGGCCGGTGGAAACACCATATATTTT
TRBJ1-3,NA,TRBV30,NA,CAWSAGGGGGNTIYF,TGTGCCTGGAGTGCGGGCGGTGGGGGTGGAAACACCATATATTTT
TRBJ2-7,NA,TRBV2,NA,CASSDEVTGRGEQYF,TGTGCCAGCAGTGATGAGGTGACGGGTAGGGGCGAGCAGTACTTC
TRBJ2-1,NA,TRBV9,NA,CASTYGGDNEQFF,TGTGCCAGCACCTACGGCGGGGACAATGAGCAGTTCTTC
TRBJ2-5,TRBD2,TRBV18,NA,CASSRLPVLAGETQYF,TGTGCCAGCTCACGACTTCCGGTACTAGCGGGGGAGACCCAGTACTTC
TRBJ2-7,NA,TRBV29-1,NA,CSVVGGKYEQYF,TGCAGCGTTGTCGGGGGAAAGTACGAGCAGTACTTC
TRBJ1-5,NA,TRBV27,few,CASSLVGQYNQPQHF,TGTGCCAGCAGTTTAGTAGGTCAGTACAATCAGCCCCAGCATTTT
TRBJ2-3,NA,TRBV29-1,NA,CSVGYSSTQYF,TGCAGCGTTGGCTACAGCTCTACGCAGTATTTT
TRBJ2-7,TRBD2,TRBV2,NA,CASRASGGHSYEQYF,TGTGCCAGCAGAGCCTCGGGAGGGCACTCCTACGAGCAGTACTTC
TRBJ2-1,TRBD2,TRBV11-3,NA,CASSLAGGTDEQFF,TGTGCCAGCAGCTTGGCGGGAGGGACCGATGAGCAGTTCTTC
TRBJ1-1,NA,TRBV28,NA,CASSRTENTEAFF,TGTGCCAGCAGTCGAACAGAGAACACTGAAGCTTTCTTT
TRBJ1-2,NA,TRBV5-5,NA,CASTPWGYYGYTF,TGTGCCAGCACCCCGTGGGGGTACTATGGCTACACCTTC